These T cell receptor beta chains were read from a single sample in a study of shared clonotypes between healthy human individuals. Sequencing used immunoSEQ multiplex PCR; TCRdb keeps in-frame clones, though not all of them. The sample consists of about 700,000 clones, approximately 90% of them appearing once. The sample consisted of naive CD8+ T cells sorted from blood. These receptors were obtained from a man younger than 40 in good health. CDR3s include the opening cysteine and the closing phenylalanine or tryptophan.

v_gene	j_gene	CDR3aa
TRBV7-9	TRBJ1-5	CASSPPGQDQPQHF
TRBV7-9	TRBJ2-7	CASSFPGQGDGYEQYF
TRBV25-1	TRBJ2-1	CASSGIGRQGYNEQFF
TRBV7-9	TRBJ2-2	CASSSDLENTGELFF
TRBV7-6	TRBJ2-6	CASSLEWEDTTGDNVLTF
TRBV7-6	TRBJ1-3	CASSFTPPLGPSSGNTIYF
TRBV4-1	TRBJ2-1	CASSQDSVYNEQFF
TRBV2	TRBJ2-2	CASSEGSGTNTGELFF
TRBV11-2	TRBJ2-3	CASSPPGTSGGSTDTQYF
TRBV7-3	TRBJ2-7	CASSTDRGYEQYF
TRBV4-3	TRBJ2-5	CASSQRLAGDPGGETQYF
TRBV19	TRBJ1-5	CASSETGAPQHF
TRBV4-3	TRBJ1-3	CASSQVGTGWRNTIYF
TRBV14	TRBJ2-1	CASSHRLAANEQFF
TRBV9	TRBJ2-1	CASTVDFSSNNEQFF
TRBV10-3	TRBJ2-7	CAISLGGAETYEQYF
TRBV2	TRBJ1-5	CASSELDSSNQPQHF
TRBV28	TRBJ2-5	CASSPSSLRQETQYF
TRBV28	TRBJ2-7	CASSFLYEQYF
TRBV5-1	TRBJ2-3	CASSLGVFERLGTDTQYF
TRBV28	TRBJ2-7	CASSSRSSYEQYF
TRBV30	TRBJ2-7	CGLGAGYEQYF
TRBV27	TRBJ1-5	CASSPLYSNQPQHF
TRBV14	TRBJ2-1	CASSQDLGLALTSYNEQFF